One TCR beta chain is described in this entry. Its specificity is unknown. The sample is drawn from a study of CD8+ T cells in alopecia areata. Study information: Treated patients were dosed with oral tofacitinib, taking 5 to 10 mg twice daily.

The treatment is: oral pan-JAK inhibitor, 5-10 mg twice daily. Trimming removed 6 bases at V and 0 bases at J, with 9 bases between. This CDR3 is built from 15 residues. As the sequencing template, cDNA was produced by extracting RNA and reverse transcribing it. Measured with immunoSEQ multiplex PCR; TCRdb has only the in-frame clones, and not every one. The sample consists of a few hundred thousand clones, about 62% of them appearing once. Study-wide results and limits: Amid tofacitinib therapy, many expanded lesional clones stayed present in scalp and blood. Among the top 100, expanded CD8+ clones, as well as scalp clonality, were significantly decreased by tofacitinib.

The TCR was taken from a human donor with alopecia areata. The rearrangement uses TRBV23-1 and TRBJ2-6, with D uncertain. TRBV23-1 is marked as an open reading frame, function uncertain. Here the sequenced sample was CD4+ T cells sorted from blood, taken between weeks 51 and 52, from a patient treated with tofacitinib. CDR3 DNA: TGCGCCAGCAGCCGACAACCCTCTGGGGCCAACGTCCTGACTTTC. It translates to CASSRQPSGANVLTF.